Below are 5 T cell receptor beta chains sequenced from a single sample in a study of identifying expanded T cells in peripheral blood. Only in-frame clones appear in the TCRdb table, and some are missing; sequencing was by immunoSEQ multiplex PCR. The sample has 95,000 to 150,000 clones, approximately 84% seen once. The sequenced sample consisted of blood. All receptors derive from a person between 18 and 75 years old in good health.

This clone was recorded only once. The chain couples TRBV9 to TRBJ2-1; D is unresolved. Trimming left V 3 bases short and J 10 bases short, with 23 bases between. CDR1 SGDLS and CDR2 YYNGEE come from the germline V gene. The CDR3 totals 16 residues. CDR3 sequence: CASSEAYSLPPTEQFF. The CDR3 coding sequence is TGTGCCAGCAGCGAGGCGTACTCTCTCCCGCCAACCGAGCAGTTCTTC.

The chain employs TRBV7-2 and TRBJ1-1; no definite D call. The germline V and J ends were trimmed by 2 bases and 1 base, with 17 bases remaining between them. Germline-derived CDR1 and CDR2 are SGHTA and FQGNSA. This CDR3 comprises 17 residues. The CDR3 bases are TGTGCCAGCAGCTTAACCCGCCCGTCACTAGGGAACACTGAAGCTTTCTTT. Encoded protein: CASSLTRPSLGNTEAFF.

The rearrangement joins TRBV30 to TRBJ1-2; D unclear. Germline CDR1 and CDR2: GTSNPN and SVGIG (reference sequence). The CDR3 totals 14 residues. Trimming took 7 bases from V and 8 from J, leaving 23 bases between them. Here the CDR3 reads CASHQIFRGSGYTF. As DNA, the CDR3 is TGTGCCTCTCACCAGATTTTCCGCGGGAGCGGCTACACCTTC. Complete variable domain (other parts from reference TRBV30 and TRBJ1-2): SQTIHQWPATLVQPVGSPLSLECTVEGTSNPNLYWYRQAAGRGLQLLFYSVGIGQISSEVPQNLSASRPQDRQFILSSKKLLLSDSGFYLCASHQIFRGSGYTFGSGTRLTVV.

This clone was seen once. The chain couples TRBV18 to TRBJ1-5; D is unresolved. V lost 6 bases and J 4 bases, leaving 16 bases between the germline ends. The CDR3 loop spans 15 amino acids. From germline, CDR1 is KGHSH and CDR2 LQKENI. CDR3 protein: CASSIPSVGNQPQHF. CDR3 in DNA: TGTGCCAGCTCCATACCCTCGGTAGGGAATCAGCCCCAGCATTTT.

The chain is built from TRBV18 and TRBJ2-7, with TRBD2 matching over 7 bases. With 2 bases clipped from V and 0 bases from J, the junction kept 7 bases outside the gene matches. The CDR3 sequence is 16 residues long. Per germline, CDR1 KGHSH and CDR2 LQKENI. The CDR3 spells CASSPGGDGSSYEQYF. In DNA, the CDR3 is TGTGCCAGCTCACCAGGGGGGGACGGTAGCTCCTACGAGCAGTACTTC.